One sample yielded the 2 T cell receptor beta chains listed below, sequenced in a study of CD8+CD57+ T cells in acquired aplastic anemia listed by TCRdb under 2018. The sequencer was an Illumina HiSeq 2000. Genomic DNA was used as template for profiling of TCR beta VDJ combinations and CDR3 sequences. TCRdb applied fastp at Q25 and MiXCR to the public reads, then kept only in-frame beta chains. Rows are unified per CDR3 protein, each entry keeping the most common DNA and genes. This sample gives around 170,000 distinct CDR3 sequences in total; around 60% of them show up just once. About 50% of the sample is held by the ten biggest clonotypes. The sample consisted of sorted CD4+, CD8+, or CD8+CD57+ T cells (not recorded which) from PBMCs. The receptors come from a human donor in good health.

This rearrangement joins TRBV5-4 to TRBJ2-7, with 8 bases that match TRBD1. This CDR3 spans 15 amino acids. V was pared by 0 bases and J by 2 bases, with 4 bases of the junction left unmatched. Germline V CDR1 and CDR2: SGHNT, YYREEE (reference sequence). The CDR3 loop reads CASSLAGQGPYEQYF. The CDR3 DNA reads TGTGCCAGCAGCTTGGCAGGACAGGGACCCTACGAGCAGTACTTC.

This clonotype was detected many times. The genes are TRBV7-6 and TRBJ1-2; unclear D gene. This CDR3 is built from 15 residues. Per the germline V gene, CDR1 is SGHVS and CDR2 is FNYEAQ. Deletions cut 1 base from V and 4 bases from J, with 13 bases between. The CDR3 nucleotides are TGTGCCAGCAGCTTAGGAGGGCAGGTCGGCTATGGCTACACCTTC. Its protein product is CASSLGGQVGYGYTF.